Listed below are T cell receptor beta chains from one sample, sequenced in a study of Ad26.COV2.S vaccination and SARS-CoV-2 variants. The table came from immunoSEQ multiplex PCR; TCRdb's copy has only in-frame clones and leaves some out. The sample lists 450,000 to 550,000 clones, approximately 89% occurring once. The source was peripheral blood, collected in a trial of Ad26.COV2.S vaccine versus placebo. These receptors were collected from a person between 18 and 65 years old who received the Ad26.COV2.S COVID-19 vaccine or a placebo. Both conserved end residues are part of each CDR3. The D gene is left open where the match is weak. For some rows the clone size is stated as once, few or many, or as a class when expanded; others skip it.

TRBV15	NA	TRBJ2-4	once	CATSRPSSDIQYF	TGTGCCACCAGCAGACCAAGTAGTGACATTCAGTACTTC
TRBV10-3	NA	TRBJ2-1	NA	CAISNPLNYNEQFF	TGTGCCATCAGTAACCCGCTAAACTACAATGAGCAGTTCTTC
TRBV6-1	NA	TRBJ2-4	NA	CASSEHGQNTKNIQYF	TGTGCCAGCAGTGAACACGGTCAGAATACCAAAAACATTCAGTACTTC
TRBV5-6	NA	TRBJ1-5	NA	CASSLRGRPPQPQHF	TGTGCCAGCAGCTTGAGAGGGAGACCCCCCCAGCCCCAGCATTTT
TRBV21-1	NA	TRBJ2-7	NA	CASSNRQGDSYEQYF	TGTGCCAGCAGCAACCGACAGGGCGACTCCTACGAGCAGTACTTC
TRBV6-5	NA	TRBJ2-3	once	CASSYGPGDTQYF	TGTGCCAGCAGTTACGGGCCAGGAGATACGCAGTATTTT
TRBV7-9	TRBD1	TRBJ1-1	NA	CASSFGQGMAAFF	TGTGCCAGCAGCTTCGGACAGGGGATGGCAGCTTTCTTT
TRBV10-3	NA	TRBJ2-2	NA	CAISDLGIQNTGELFF	TGTGCCATCAGTGACCTGGGGATCCAAAACACCGGGGAGCTGTTTTTT
TRBV2	NA	TRBJ1-2	NA	CASTGDRDGYTF	TGTGCCAGCACCGGGGATCGGGATGGCTACACCTTC
TRBV6-5	NA	TRBJ2-5	NA	CASSSTVPGDETQYF	TGTGCCAGCAGTTCGACCGTCCCAGGGGACGAGACCCAGTACTTC
TRBV4-3	NA	TRBJ1-5	once	CASSQERSQPQHF	TGCGCCAGCAGCCAAGAAAGGAGTCAGCCCCAGCATTTT
TRBV7-8	TRBD2	TRBJ2-1	NA	CASSRFPSGVYNEQFF	TGTGCCAGCAGCCGATTTCCTAGCGGGGTTTACAATGAGCAGTTCTTC
TRBV2	NA	TRBJ1-1	NA	CASSSQRMNTEAFF	TGTGCCAGCAGTTCACAGCGAATGAACACTGAAGCTTTCTTT
TRBV10-3	NA	TRBJ2-2	NA	CAISKLSGELFF	TGTGCCATCAGTAAATTATCCGGGGAGCTGTTTTTT
TRBV5-6	TRBD2	TRBJ2-3	few	CASSYLRGGRRSTDTQYF	TGTGCCAGCAGCTATCTGCGGGGGGGTAGGAGGAGCACAGATACGCAGTATTTT
TRBV21-1	NA	TRBJ2-2	NA	CASISSDDERTGELFF	TGTGCCAGCATCTCCTCGGACGACGAACGCACCGGGGAGCTGTTTTTT
TRBV5-4	NA	TRBJ1-1	NA	CASSPGSGDSNTEAFF	TGTGCCAGCAGCCCCGGCAGCGGAGACTCGAACACTGAAGCTTTCTTT
TRBV27	NA	TRBJ1-2	NA	CASRDSLGYGYTF	TGTGCCAGCCGGGACTCCCTGGGCTATGGCTACACCTTC
TRBV18	NA	TRBJ1-4	NA	CASSPRTGELFF	TGTGCCAGCTCACCGAGGACCGGGGAACTGTTTTTT
TRBV29-1	NA	TRBJ2-7	NA	CSVADGYYEQYF	TGCAGCGTCGCCGACGGGTACTACGAGCAGTACTTC
TRBV7-9	NA	TRBJ1-5	few	CASSVGQSNQPQHF	TGTGCCAGCAGCGTTGGACAAAGCAATCAGCCCCAGCATTTT
TRBV20-1	NA	TRBJ1-5	NA	CSARHGSPQHF	TGCAGTGCGAGACACGGGTCGCCCCAGCATTTT
TRBV24-1	NA	TRBJ2-1	NA	CATSSGTPTPGNEQFF	TGTGCCACCAGTTCCGGGACTCCGACTCCCGGGAATGAGCAGTTCTTC
TRBV10-3	NA	TRBJ2-3	NA	CAISEGADTQYF	TGTGCCATCAGTGAGGGGGCAGATACGCAGTATTTT
TRBV5-1	TRBD1	TRBJ1-6	NA	CASSFTGQGNSPLHF	TGCGCCAGCAGCTTTACTGGACAGGGGAATTCACCCCTCCACTTT
TRBV19	NA	TRBJ1-5	NA	CASTGGPSNQPQHF	TGTGCCAGTACTGGGGGACCTTCTAATCAGCCCCAGCATTTT
TRBV9	NA	TRBJ2-1	NA	CASYANSGTTSSYNEQFF	TGTGCCAGCTATGCCAACAGTGGGACCACCAGCTCCTACAATGAGCAGTTCTTC
TRBV2	TRBD1	TRBJ1-2	NA	CASIRQGLDGYTF	TGTGCCAGCATCAGACAGGGGCTCGATGGCTACACCTTC
TRBV7-2	TRBD1	TRBJ2-1	NA	CASSSRTGSNEQFF	TGTGCCAGCAGCTCACGGACAGGGTCAAATGAGCAGTTCTTC
TRBV30	NA	TRBJ1-6	NA	CAWRLLYNSPLHF	TGTGCCTGGAGACTTCTCTATAATTCACCCCTCCACTTT
TRBV7-6	TRBD2	TRBJ2-2	once	CASSKVRTSGGTRGTGELFF	TGTGCCAGCAGCAAAGTAAGGACTAGCGGGGGGACCAGAGGAACCGGGGAGCTGTTTTTT
TRBV5-8	TRBD2	TRBJ2-1	NA	CASSLYGRSYNEQFF	TGTGCCAGCAGCTTGTACGGGAGGTCCTACAATGAGCAGTTCTTC
TRBV7-2	NA	TRBJ1-2	NA	CASSLARGFGYTF	TGTGCCAGCAGCTTAGCCCGGGGTTTTGGCTACACCTTC
TRBV3-1/TRBV3-2	NA	TRBJ2-1	NA	CASSPLGDEQFF	TGTGCCAGCAGCCCCTTAGGAGATGAGCAGTTCTTC
TRBV9	NA	TRBJ1-4	NA	CASSSTGTPREKLFF	TGTGCCAGCAGCTCTACCGGGACACCAAGAGAAAAACTGTTTTTT
TRBV27	NA	TRBJ1-2	NA	CASSFGGGKSTYYGYTF	TGTGCCAGCAGTTTCGGGGGAGGAAAATCTACCTACTATGGCTACACCTTC
TRBV5-6	NA	TRBJ1-2	NA	CASSLWQGYGYTF	TGTGCCAGCAGCTTATGGCAGGGGTATGGCTACACCTTC
TRBV7-8	NA	TRBJ1-2	NA	CASSLRQNYGYTF	TGTGCCAGCAGCCTCCGCCAGAACTATGGCTACACCTTC
TRBV19	TRBD1	TRBJ2-7	NA	CASSRDRGVYEQYF	TGTGCCAGTAGCCGGGACAGGGGGGTCTACGAGCAGTACTTC
TRBV28	NA	TRBJ1-2	NA	CASSNSWGYTF	TGTGCCAGCAGTAACAGTTGGGGCTACACCTTC
TRBV7-9	TRBD2	TRBJ2-7	NA	CASSLVAGVSEQYF	TGTGCCAGCAGCTTAGTAGCGGGGGTAAGCGAGCAGTACTTC